This paragraph covers one T cell receptor beta chain sequence. V lost 5 bases and J lost 0, with 11 bases in between. The germline V gene has CDR1 MNHEY and CDR2 SVGEGT. The CDR3 is 14 residues long. The data belong to a study of blood T cell repertoires in COVID-19. Looking at the study overall: Acute and convalescent COVID-19 specimens originated in the United States, Italy and Spain. T cells, B-cell-depleted T cells, or PBMCs provided the cDNA or gDNA that served as material.

Data came from immunoSEQ multiplex PCR; TCRdb stores just in-frame clones and leaves some out. There are 200,000 to 250,000 clones in the sample; 84% occur only once, and about a sixth lies in the top ten. The sample comprised peripheral blood. This receptor was identified in a woman of 80 years or more with active or convalescent COVID-19. V is TRBV6-2 or TRBV6-3 and J is TRBJ2-7, with D perhaps TRBD2 (6 bases). CDR3: CASSRPSVSYEQYF. The CDR3 DNA reads as TGTGCCAGCAGTCGCCCTAGCGTCTCCTACGAGCAGTACTTC.